The 9 T cell receptor beta chains below were found in one sample sequenced in a study of CD8 T cells in Susac syndrome. An amount of RNA that ranged from about 0.45 to 1 ug was reverse transcribed with random hexamers. MiXCR, run by TCRdb on the immunoSEQ multiplex PCR reads, gives a single entry per CDR3 protein. Of some 130,000 distinct CDR3 sequences listed, around 95% are singletons. The specimen was CD8+ T cells from PBMCs. The source is a human donor with Susac syndrome.

The chain joins TRBV28 to TRBJ2-5; 7 bases are a match to TRBD1. CDR1 and CDR2 from the germline V gene are MDHEN and SYDVKM. J was trimmed by 1 base and V by 5 bases; bases with no gene match: 4. The CDR3 length is 14 residues. CDR3 nucleotide sequence: TGTGCCAGCAGTACCGGGACAGTCCAAGAGACCCAGTACTTC. Translated: CASSTGTVQETQYF.

This clonotype is a singleton in its sample. The V gene is TRBV4-1, the J gene TRBJ2-1; D gene uncertain. The CDR3 is 15 residues long. V lost 0 bases and J lost 6, with 12 bases in between. CDR1 and CDR2 from the germline V gene are MGHRA and YSYEKL. CDR3 in amino acids: CASSQDAVAPNEQFF. The CDR3 region has the DNA TGCGCCAGCAGCCAAGATGCAGTAGCCCCCAATGAGCAGTTCTTC.

The chain has TRBV19 and TRBJ2-1; 9 positions match TRBD2. The V and J ends lost 5 bases and 3 bases, in that order; junction bases with no gene match: 17. Germline-derived CDR1 and CDR2 are LNHDA and SQIVND (reference sequence). The CDR3 is 19 residues long. The CDR3 DNA reads TGTGCCAGTAGTCCGGGGCGGGAGGGCTACCGAGTAGACTACAATGAGCAGTTCTTC. Its protein is CASSPGREGYRVDYNEQFF. Together with reference TRBV19 and TRBJ2-1, the CDR3 gives the full variable domain: DGGITQSPKYLFRKEGQNVTLSCEQNLNHDAMYWYRQDPGQGLRLIYYSQIVNDFQKGDIAEGYSVSREKKESFPLTVTSAQKNPTAFYLCASSPGREGYRVDYNEQFFGPGTRLTVL.

V usage is TRBV24-1 and J usage is TRBJ2-7, with D perhaps assigned TRBD1 or TRBD2 (5 bases each). Trimming took 5 bases from V and 7 from J, leaving 23 bases between them. Germline CDR1 and CDR2: KGHDR and SFDVKD. The CDR3 is made up of 16 amino acids. The CDR3 bases are TGTGCCACCAGTGGGGGACGGCAGAGGGCCCTTTTGGAGCAGTACTTC. It specifies CATSGGRQRALLEQYF.

The V and J genes are TRBV13 and TRBJ2-3; D gene unclear. This CDR3 comprises 16 residues. V was pared by 4 bases and J by 0 bases, with 14 bases between. Germline V gene data show CDR1 as PRHDT and CDR2 as FYEKMQ (reference sequence). In nucleotides, the CDR3 is TGTGCCAGCAGCTCCCCTTCTACTGCTAGCACAGATACGCAGTATTTT. Translating it yields CASSSPSTASTDTQYF.

J is TRBJ2-1 and V is TRBV3-1; 8 bases are shared with TRBD1. Germline V gene sequence: CDR1 LGHDT, CDR2 YNNKEL (reference sequence). This CDR3 is 15 amino acids long. The trim removed 2 bases at V and 8 bases at J, leaving 8 bases unmatched. CDR3 nucleotides: TGTGCCAGCAGCCAACCAGACAGGGGCGTAGATGAGCAGTTCTTC. Its translation is CASSQPDRGVDEQFF.

The chain uses TRBV12-5 and TRBJ2-5; TRBD1 matches at 8 bases. Germline V gene data show CDR1 as LGHNT and CDR2 as FRNRAP. This CDR3 contains 13 residues. The V gene end was trimmed by 10 bases and the J gene end by 2 bases; junction bases not matched to a gene: 6. CDR3 amino acids: CAMGRTGQETQYF. In DNA form, the CDR3 reads TGTGCTATGGGCCGGACAGGGCAAGAGACCCAGTACTTC.

The V call is TRBV28, the J call TRBJ2-2; 8 bases match TRBD1. V shed 9 bases, J shed 5 bases, and the junction held 11 bases outside the gene matches. There are 15 residues in the CDR3. CDR1 and CDR2 (germline): MDHEN, SYDVKM. CDR3 nucleotides: TGTGCCAGTGACCGGGACAGGAGCCCTACCGGGGAGCTGTTTTTT. It yields the protein CASDRDRSPTGELFF.

This chain connects TRBV27 to TRBJ2-7, with no clear D. Germline V gives CDR1 MNHEY, CDR2 SMNVEV (reference sequence). Trimming pared 6 bases from V and 2 bases from J, leaving 14 bases between. The CDR3 sequence is 14 residues long. In DNA, the CDR3 is TGTGCCAGCAGGCCCGGAGTTATTACCTACGAGCAGTACTTC. It codes for CASRPGVITYEQYF.